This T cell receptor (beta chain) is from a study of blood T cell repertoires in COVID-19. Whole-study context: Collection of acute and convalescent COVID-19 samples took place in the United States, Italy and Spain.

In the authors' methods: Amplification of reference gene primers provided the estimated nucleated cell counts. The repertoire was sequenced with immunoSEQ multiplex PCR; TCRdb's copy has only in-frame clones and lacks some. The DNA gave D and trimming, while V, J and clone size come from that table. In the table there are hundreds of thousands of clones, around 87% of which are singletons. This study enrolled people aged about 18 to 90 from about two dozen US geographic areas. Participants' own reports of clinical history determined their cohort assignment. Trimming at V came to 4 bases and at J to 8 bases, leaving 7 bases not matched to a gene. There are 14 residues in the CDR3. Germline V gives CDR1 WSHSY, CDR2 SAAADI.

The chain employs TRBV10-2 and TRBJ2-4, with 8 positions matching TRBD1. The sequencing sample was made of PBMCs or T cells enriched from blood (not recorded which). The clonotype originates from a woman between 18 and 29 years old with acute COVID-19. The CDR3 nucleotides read TGCGCCAGCAGTGTTGGGCAGGGGGCTGACATTCAGTACTTC. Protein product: CASSVGQGADIQYF.